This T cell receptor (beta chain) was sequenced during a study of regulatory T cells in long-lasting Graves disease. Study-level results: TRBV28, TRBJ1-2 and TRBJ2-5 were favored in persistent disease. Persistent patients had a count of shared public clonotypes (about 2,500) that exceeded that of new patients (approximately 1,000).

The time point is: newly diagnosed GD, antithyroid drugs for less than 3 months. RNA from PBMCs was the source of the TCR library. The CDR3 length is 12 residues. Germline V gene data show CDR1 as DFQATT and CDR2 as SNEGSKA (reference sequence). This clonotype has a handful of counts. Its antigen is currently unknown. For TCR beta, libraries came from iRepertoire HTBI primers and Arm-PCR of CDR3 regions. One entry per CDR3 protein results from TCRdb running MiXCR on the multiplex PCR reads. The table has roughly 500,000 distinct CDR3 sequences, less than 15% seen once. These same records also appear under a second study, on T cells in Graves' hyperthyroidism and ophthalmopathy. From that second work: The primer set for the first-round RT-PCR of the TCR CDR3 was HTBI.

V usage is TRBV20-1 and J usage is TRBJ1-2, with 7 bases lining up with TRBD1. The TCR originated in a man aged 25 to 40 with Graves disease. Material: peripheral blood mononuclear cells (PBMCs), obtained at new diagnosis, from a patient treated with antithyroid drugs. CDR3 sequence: CVSSGGRYGYTF. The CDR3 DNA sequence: TGCGTATCCTCAGGGGGACGATATGGCTACACCTTC.